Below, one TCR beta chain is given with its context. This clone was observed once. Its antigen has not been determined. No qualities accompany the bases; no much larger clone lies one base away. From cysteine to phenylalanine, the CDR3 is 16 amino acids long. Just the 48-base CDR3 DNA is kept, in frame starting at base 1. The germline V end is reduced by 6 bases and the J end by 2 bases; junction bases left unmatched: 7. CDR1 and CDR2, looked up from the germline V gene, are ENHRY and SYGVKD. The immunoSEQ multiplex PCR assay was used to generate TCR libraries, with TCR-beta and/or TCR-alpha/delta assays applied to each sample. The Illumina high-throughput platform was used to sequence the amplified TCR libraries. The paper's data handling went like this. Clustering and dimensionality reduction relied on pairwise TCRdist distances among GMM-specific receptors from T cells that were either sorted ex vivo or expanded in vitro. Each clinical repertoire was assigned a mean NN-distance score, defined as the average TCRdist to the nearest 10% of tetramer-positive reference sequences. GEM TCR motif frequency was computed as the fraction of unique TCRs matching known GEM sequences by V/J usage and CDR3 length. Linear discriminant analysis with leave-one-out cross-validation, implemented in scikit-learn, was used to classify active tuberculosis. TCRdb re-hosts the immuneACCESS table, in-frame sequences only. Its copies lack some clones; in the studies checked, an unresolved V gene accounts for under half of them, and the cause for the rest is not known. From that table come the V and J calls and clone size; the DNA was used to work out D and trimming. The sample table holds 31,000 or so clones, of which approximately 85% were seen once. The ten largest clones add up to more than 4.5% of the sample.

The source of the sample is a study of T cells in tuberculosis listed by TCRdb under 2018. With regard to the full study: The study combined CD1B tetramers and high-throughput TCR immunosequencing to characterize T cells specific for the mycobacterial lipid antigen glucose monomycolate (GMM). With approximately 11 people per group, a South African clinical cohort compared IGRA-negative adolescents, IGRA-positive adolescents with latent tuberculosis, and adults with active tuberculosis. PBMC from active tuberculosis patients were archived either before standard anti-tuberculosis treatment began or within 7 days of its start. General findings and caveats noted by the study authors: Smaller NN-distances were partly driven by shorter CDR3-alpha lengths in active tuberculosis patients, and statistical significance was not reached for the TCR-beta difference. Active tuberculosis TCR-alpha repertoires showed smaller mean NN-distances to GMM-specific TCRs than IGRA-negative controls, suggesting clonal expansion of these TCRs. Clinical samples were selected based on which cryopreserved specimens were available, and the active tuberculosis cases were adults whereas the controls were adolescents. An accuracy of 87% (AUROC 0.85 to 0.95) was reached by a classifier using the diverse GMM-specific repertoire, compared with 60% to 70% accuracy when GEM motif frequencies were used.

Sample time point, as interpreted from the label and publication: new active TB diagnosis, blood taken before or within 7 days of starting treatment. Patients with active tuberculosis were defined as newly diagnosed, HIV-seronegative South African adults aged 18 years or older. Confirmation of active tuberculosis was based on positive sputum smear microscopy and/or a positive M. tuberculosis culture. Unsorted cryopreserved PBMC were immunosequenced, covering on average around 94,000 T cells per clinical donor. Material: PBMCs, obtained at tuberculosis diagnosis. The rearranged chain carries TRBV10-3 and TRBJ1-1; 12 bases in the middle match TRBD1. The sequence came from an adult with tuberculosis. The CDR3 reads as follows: CAISDTGQGANTEAFF. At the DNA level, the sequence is TGTGCCATCAGCGACACGGGACAGGGGGCAAACACTGAAGCTTTCTTT.